This TCR beta chain was sequenced during a study of control samples from healthy donors and cancer patients. Profiled with immunoSEQ multiplex PCR; TCRdb holds only in-frame clones, not every one. The sample totals roughly 200,000 clones; its top ten clones hold 2.2%. Germline V gene data show CDR1 as LNHDA and CDR2 as SQIVND (reference sequence). The CDR3 sequence is 14 residues long. J gave up 4 bases and V 5 bases, and 8 bases lay outside the gene matches. The sample taken for sequencing was blood. The chain joins TRBV19 to TRBJ2-7; TRBD1 matches 7 bases. This TCR was sampled from a woman aged 25-40 years in good health. The CDR3 region has the DNA TGTGCCAGTAGTGGGACAGTTTTCCCTTACGAGCAGTACTTC. Translated, it gives CASSGTVFPYEQYF.